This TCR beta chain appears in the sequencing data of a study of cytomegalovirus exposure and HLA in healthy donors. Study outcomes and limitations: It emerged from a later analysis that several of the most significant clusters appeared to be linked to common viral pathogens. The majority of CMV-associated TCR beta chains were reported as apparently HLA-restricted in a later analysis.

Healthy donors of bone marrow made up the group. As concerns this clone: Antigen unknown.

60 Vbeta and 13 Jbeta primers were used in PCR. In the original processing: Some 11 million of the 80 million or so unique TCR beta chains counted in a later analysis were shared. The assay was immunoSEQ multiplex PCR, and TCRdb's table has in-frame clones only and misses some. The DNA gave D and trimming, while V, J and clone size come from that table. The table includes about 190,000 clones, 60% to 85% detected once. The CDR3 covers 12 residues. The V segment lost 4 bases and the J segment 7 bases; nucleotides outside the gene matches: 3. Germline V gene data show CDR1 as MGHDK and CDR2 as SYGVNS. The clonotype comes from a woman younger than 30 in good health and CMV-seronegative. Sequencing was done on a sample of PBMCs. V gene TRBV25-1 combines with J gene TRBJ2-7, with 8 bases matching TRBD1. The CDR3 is CASSGTGREQYF. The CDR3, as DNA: TGTGCCAGCAGTGGGACAGGGCGGGAGCAGTACTTC.